This T cell receptor beta chain was observed in a study of T cell repertoires in cytomegalovirus infection. About the study: Public TCR beta signatures indicated both CMV infection and matching HLA type.

CDR1 is SGHTA and CDR2 is FQGNSA in the germline V gene. Germline trimming cut 2 bases from V and 3 bases from J; bases unmatched to any gene: 7. This CDR3 has 17 residues. TCRdb ran MiXCR on the reads and lists one entry per CDR3 protein. Altogether about 830,000 distinct CDR3 sequences are present, about 33% being singletons, with the ten largest covering 9.5% to 15%. This clonotype was detected a few times. Its antigen is unknown. The source material was cultured CD8+ T cells from PBMCs, sampled from culture after CMV antigen stimulation. V is TRBV7-2 and J is TRBJ2-2; 9 bases are a match to TRBD1. This receptor was taken from a human donor in good health (CMV status not recorded). Some clones in this sample may be carry-over from other donors' samples. CDR3 sequence: CASSLSRTGADTGELFF. The CDR3 DNA is TGTGCCAGCAGCTTATCCAGGACAGGGGCGGACACCGGGGAGCTGTTTTTT.